The rows below give T cell receptor beta chains drawn from one sample of a study of T cells after yellow fever vaccination. Each CDR3 protein is one row after TCRdb ran MiXCR on the 5' RACE reads. Among fewer than 450,000 distinct CDR3 sequences listed, around 8.1% were seen once. This specimen consisted of PBMCs, obtained approximately 40 days after the first yellow fever vaccination. These TCRs come from a man younger than 30 who received the YFV17D yellow fever vaccine. CDR3s include the opening cysteine and the closing phenylalanine or tryptophan. The order of the fields is D gene, clone size, V gene, J gene, CDR3 protein, CDR3 DNA. D genes are given only for firm matches. Some rows mark clone size as missing; the rest say once, few, many or name a class of expanded clone.

d_gene: .; abundance: .; v_gene: TRBV5-1; j_gene: TRBJ1-1; CDR3aa: CASSHLDSLNTEAFF; CDR3nt: TGCGCCAGCAGCCACTTGGACAGCTTGAACACTGAAGCTTTCTTT
d_gene: TRBD1; abundance: few; v_gene: TRBV5-4; j_gene: TRBJ2-5; CDR3aa: CASSGRQGFQETQYF; CDR3nt: TGTGCCAGCAGCGGACGACAGGGTTTCCAAGAGACCCAGTACTTC
d_gene: .; abundance: few; v_gene: TRBV10-3; j_gene: TRBJ1-5; CDR3aa: CAIRGDRNQPQHF; CDR3nt: TGTGCCATCAGAGGGGATCGCAATCAGCCCCAGCATTTT
d_gene: TRBD1; abundance: few; v_gene: TRBV9; j_gene: TRBJ2-7; CDR3aa: CASSVDTGDYEQYF; CDR3nt: TGTGCCAGCAGCGTAGATACAGGGGATTACGAGCAGTACTTC
d_gene: .; abundance: few; v_gene: TRBV20-1; j_gene: TRBJ1-2; CDR3aa: CSARGWSNGYTF; CDR3nt: TGCAGTGCTAGGGGCTGGTCCAATGGCTACACCTTC
d_gene: .; abundance: .; v_gene: TRBV30; j_gene: TRBJ2-1; CDR3aa: CAWTTLGPYNEQFF; CDR3nt: TGTGCCTGGACGACACTCGGTCCCTACAATGAGCAGTTCTTC
d_gene: .; abundance: .; v_gene: TRBV7-9; j_gene: TRBJ1-5; CDR3aa: CASSLTNSNQPQHF; CDR3nt: TGTGCCAGCAGCCTGACCAATAGCAATCAGCCCCAGCATTTT
d_gene: .; abundance: few; v_gene: TRBV5-1; j_gene: TRBJ2-1; CDR3aa: CASSLGGSGNEQFF; CDR3nt: TGCGCCAGCAGCTTGGGGGGTTCCGGCAATGAGCAGTTCTTC
d_gene: .; abundance: .; v_gene: TRBV7-2; j_gene: TRBJ1-5; CDR3aa: CASSPRPRQPQHF; CDR3nt: TGTGCCAGCAGCCCGCGTCCTAGGCAGCCCCAGCATTTT
d_gene: TRBD1; abundance: .; v_gene: TRBV5-4; j_gene: TRBJ1-2; CDR3aa: CASSPGGAYGYTF; CDR3nt: TGTGCCAGCAGCCCAGGGGGGGCCTATGGCTACACCTTC
d_gene: .; abundance: few; v_gene: TRBV6-1; j_gene: TRBJ2-6; CDR3aa: CASSWDVLTF; CDR3nt: TGTGCCAGCAGTTGGGACGTCCTGACTTTC
d_gene: .; abundance: .; v_gene: TRBV3-1; j_gene: TRBJ1-1; CDR3aa: CASSHPGLNTEAFF; CDR3nt: TGTGCCAGCAGCCACCCAGGTTTGAACACTGAAGCTTTCTTT
d_gene: .; abundance: .; v_gene: TRBV7-2; j_gene: TRBJ2-6; CDR3aa: CASSLWASGANVLTF; CDR3nt: TGTGCCAGCAGCTTATGGGCCTCTGGGGCCAACGTCCTGACTTTC
d_gene: .; abundance: .; v_gene: TRBV28; j_gene: TRBJ2-3; CDR3aa: CASSFIGADTDTQYF; CDR3nt: TGTGCCAGCAGTTTTATCGGGGCCGACACAGATACGCAGTATTTT
d_gene: .; abundance: .; v_gene: TRBV6-5; j_gene: TRBJ2-7; CDR3aa: CASSYGDGAYEQYF; CDR3nt: TGTGCCAGCAGTTACGGGGACGGCGCTTACGAGCAGTACTTC
d_gene: .; abundance: few; v_gene: TRBV11-2; j_gene: TRBJ2-2; CDR3aa: CASSLTTNKRDTGELFF; CDR3nt: TGTGCCAGCAGCCTAACTACGAATAAAAGAGACACCGGGGAGCTGTTTTTT
d_gene: .; abundance: .; v_gene: TRBV5-1; j_gene: TRBJ2-7; CDR3aa: CASSQDTTRQYF; CDR3nt: TGCGCCAGCAGCCAAGACACGACCAGGCAGTACTTC
d_gene: .; abundance: many; v_gene: TRBV14; j_gene: TRBJ1-1; CDR3aa: CASSQVRTEAFF; CDR3nt: TGTGCCAGCAGCCAAGTTCGGACTGAAGCTTTCTTT
d_gene: .; abundance: .; v_gene: TRBV7-9; j_gene: TRBJ2-4; CDR3aa: CASSPPGGIAKNIQYF; CDR3nt: TGTGCCAGCAGCCCCCCCGGGGGCATAGCCAAAAACATTCAGTACTTC
d_gene: .; abundance: medium-sized; v_gene: TRBV6-4; j_gene: TRBJ2-7; CDR3aa: CASSDIGDSHEQYF; CDR3nt: TGTGCCAGCAGTGACATCGGAGACAGTCACGAGCAGTACTTC
d_gene: .; abundance: few; v_gene: TRBV4-1; j_gene: TRBJ1-5; CDR3aa: CASSSPGQTNQPQHF; CDR3nt: TGCGCCAGCAGCTCCCCCGGGCAGACGAATCAGCCCCAGCATTTT
d_gene: .; abundance: few; v_gene: TRBV15; j_gene: TRBJ2-5; CDR3aa: CATRFGARETQYF; CDR3nt: TGTGCCACCAGGTTCGGGGCTAGGGAGACCCAGTACTTC
d_gene: .; abundance: few; v_gene: TRBV5-5; j_gene: TRBJ2-5; CDR3aa: CASSWRDQETQYF; CDR3nt: TGTGCCAGCAGCTGGCGGGACCAAGAGACCCAGTACTTC
d_gene: .; abundance: .; v_gene: TRBV25-1; j_gene: TRBJ1-2; CDR3aa: CASSRGAKGYTF; CDR3nt: TGTGCCAGCAGTCGGGGGGCAAAGGGCTACACCTTC
d_gene: .; abundance: .; v_gene: TRBV6-1; j_gene: TRBJ2-1; CDR3aa: CASSRRTVYNEQFF; CDR3nt: TGTGCCAGCAGTAGAAGGACAGTCTACAATGAGCAGTTCTTC
d_gene: TRBD2; abundance: .; v_gene: TRBV7-7; j_gene: TRBJ2-2; CDR3aa: CASSPRTAGGTGELFF; CDR3nt: TGTGCTAGCAGCCCCCGGACAGCGGGAGGCACCGGGGAGCTGTTTTTT
d_gene: .; abundance: .; v_gene: TRBV3-1; j_gene: TRBJ2-2; CDR3aa: CASSQWGMDTGELFF; CDR3nt: TGTGCCAGCAGCCAATGGGGCATGGACACCGGGGAGCTGTTTTTT
d_gene: .; abundance: .; v_gene: TRBV5-1; j_gene: TRBJ2-2; CDR3aa: CASLERAGGELFF; CDR3nt: TGCGCCAGCTTGGAAAGAGCGGGCGGGGAGCTGTTTTTT
d_gene: TRBD1; abundance: .; v_gene: TRBV20-1; j_gene: TRBJ1-4; CDR3aa: CSARGQGNEKLFF; CDR3nt: TGCAGTGCTAGAGGACAGGGTAATGAAAAACTGTTTTTT
d_gene: TRBD1; abundance: .; v_gene: TRBV4-2; j_gene: TRBJ1-5; CDR3aa: CASSQVAQGGYQPQHF; CDR3nt: TGTGCCAGCAGCCAAGTCGCGCAGGGGGGGTATCAGCCCCAGCATTTT
d_gene: .; abundance: few; v_gene: TRBV20-1; j_gene: TRBJ1-4; CDR3aa: CSARGDGNEKLFF; CDR3nt: TGCAGTGCTAGGGGGGACGGGAATGAAAAACTGTTTTTT
d_gene: .; abundance: few; v_gene: TRBV18; j_gene: TRBJ2-2; CDR3aa: CASSPRDTHLFF; CDR3nt: TGTGCCAGCTCACCACGGGACACCCACCTGTTTTTT
d_gene: .; abundance: .; v_gene: TRBV11-2; j_gene: TRBJ1-3; CDR3aa: CVSRPVGYSGNTIYF; CDR3nt: TGTGTCAGCAGGCCCGTGGGATACTCTGGAAACACCATATATTTT
d_gene: .; abundance: .; v_gene: TRBV30; j_gene: TRBJ2-5; CDR3aa: CAWSAGSQETQYF; CDR3nt: TGTGCCTGGAGTGCTGGAAGCCAAGAGACCCAGTACTTC
d_gene: TRBD1; abundance: .; v_gene: TRBV4-1; j_gene: TRBJ1-5; CDR3aa: CASSQARGLQPQHF; CDR3nt: TGCGCCAGCAGCCAAGCCAGGGGGCTTCAGCCCCAGCATTTT
d_gene: .; abundance: .; v_gene: TRBV4-3; j_gene: TRBJ2-1; CDR3aa: CASSRKDPGNEQFF; CDR3nt: TGCGCCAGCAGCCGAAAGGACCCCGGGAATGAGCAGTTCTTC
d_gene: TRBD1; abundance: .; v_gene: TRBV7-9; j_gene: TRBJ1-4; CDR3aa: CASSNPGQTATNEKLFF; CDR3nt: TGTGCCAGCAGCAACCCGGGACAGACTGCAACTAATGAAAAACTGTTTTTT
d_gene: .; abundance: .; v_gene: TRBV7-9; j_gene: TRBJ2-1; CDR3aa: CASSLGEYNEQFF; CDR3nt: TGTGCCAGCAGCTTAGGCGAGTACAATGAGCAGTTCTTC
d_gene: TRBD2; abundance: few; v_gene: TRBV28; j_gene: TRBJ2-1; CDR3aa: CASLKAGASSYNEQFF; CDR3nt: TGTGCCAGTCTTAAAGCGGGGGCTTCCTCCTACAATGAGCAGTTCTTC
d_gene: .; abundance: .; v_gene: TRBV12-3/TRBV12-4; j_gene: TRBJ1-5; CDR3aa: CASRENSNQPQHF; CDR3nt: TGTGCCAGCAGGGAGAATAGCAATCAGCCCCAGCATTTT
d_gene: .; abundance: .; v_gene: TRBV5-1; j_gene: TRBJ2-5; CDR3aa: CASSLDSYQETQYF; CDR3nt: TGCGCCAGCAGCTTGGATTCATACCAAGAGACCCAGTACTTC